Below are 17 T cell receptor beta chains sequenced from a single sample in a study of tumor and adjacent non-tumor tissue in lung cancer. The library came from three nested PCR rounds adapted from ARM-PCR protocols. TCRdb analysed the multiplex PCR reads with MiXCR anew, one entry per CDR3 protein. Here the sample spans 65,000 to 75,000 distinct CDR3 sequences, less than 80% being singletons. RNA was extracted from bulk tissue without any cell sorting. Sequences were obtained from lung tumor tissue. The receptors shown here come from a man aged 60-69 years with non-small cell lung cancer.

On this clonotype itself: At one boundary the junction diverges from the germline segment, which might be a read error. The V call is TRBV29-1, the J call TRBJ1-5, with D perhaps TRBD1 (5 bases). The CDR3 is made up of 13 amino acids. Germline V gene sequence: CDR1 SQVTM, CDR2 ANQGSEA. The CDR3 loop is CSAAPGRDQPQHF. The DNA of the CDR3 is TGCAGCGCTGCTCCAGGGCGAGATCAGCCACAGCATTTT.

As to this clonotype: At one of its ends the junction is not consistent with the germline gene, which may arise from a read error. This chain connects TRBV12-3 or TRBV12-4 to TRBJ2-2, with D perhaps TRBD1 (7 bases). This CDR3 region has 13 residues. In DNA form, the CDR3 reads TGTACCAGCAGGGGGACAAATCCCGGGGGGCTGTTTTTT. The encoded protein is CTSRGTNPGGLFF.

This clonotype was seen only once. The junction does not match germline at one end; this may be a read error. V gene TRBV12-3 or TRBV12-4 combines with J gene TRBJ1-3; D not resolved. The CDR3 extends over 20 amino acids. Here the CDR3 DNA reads TGTGCCAGCAGCTCCTTCCGCGGTAGAAGCACCCCGAGCTCTGGAAGCACCATATATTTT. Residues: CASSSFRGRSTPSSGSTIYF.

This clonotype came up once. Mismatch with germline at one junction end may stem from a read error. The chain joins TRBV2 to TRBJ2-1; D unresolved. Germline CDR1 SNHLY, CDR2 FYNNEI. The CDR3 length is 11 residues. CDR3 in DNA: TGTGCCAGTAACTTGGTCCATGAGCAGTTTTTC. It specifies CASNLVHEQFF.

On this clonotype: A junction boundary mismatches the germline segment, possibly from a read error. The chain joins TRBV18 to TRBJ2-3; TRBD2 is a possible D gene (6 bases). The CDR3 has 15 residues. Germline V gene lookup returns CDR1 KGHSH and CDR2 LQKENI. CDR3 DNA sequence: TGTGTCAGCTCAGGGACGGGAGAGATCACAGATACGCAGTATTTT. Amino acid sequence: CVSSGTGEITDTQYF. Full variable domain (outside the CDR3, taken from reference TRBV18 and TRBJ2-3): NAGVMQNPRHLVRRRGQEARLRCSPMKGHSHVYWYRQLPEEGLKFMVYLQKENIIDESGMPKERFSAEFPKEGPSILRIQQVVRGDSAAYFCVSSGTGEITDTQYFGPGTRLTVL.

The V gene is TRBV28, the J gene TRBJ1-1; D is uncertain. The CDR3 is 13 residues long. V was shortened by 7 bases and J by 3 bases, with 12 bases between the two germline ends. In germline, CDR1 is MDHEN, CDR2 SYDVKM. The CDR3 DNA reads TGTGCCAGCAACCAATCAGGTTACACTGAAGCTTTCTTT. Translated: CASNQSGYTEAFF.

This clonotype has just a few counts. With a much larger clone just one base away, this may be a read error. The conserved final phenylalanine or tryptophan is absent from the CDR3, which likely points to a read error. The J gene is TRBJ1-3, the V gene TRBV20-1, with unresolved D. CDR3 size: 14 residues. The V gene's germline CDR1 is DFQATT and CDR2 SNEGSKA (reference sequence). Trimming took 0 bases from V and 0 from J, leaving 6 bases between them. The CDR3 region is CSARDILSGNTIYS. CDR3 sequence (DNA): TGCAGTGCTAGAGACATTCTCTCTGGAAACACCATATATTCT.

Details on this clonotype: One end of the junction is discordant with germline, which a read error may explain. This chain's CDR3 is CASSGQRNNGEPFF. In DNA form, the CDR3 reads TGCGCCAGCAGTGGTCAGCGGAACAACGGGGAGCCGTTTTTT. V is TRBV10-1 and J is TRBJ2-2; possibly TRBD2 for D (5 bases). The CDR3 consists of 14 residues. Germline CDR1 reads WNHNN; CDR2 reads SYGVQD (reference sequence).

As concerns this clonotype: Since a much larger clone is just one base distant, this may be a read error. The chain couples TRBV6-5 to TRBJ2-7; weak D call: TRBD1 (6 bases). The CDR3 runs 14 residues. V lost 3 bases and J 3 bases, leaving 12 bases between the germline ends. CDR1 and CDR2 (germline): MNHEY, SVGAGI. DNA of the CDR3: TGTGCCAGCAGTTATATGATAGGGGGCTACGAGCAGTACTTC. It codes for CASSYMIGGYEQYF.

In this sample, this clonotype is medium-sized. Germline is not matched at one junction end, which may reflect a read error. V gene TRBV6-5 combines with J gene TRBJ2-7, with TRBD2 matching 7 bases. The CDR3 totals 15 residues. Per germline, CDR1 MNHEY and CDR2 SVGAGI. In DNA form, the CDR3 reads TGTGCCGGCAGTTACTCGAGGCGGGAGACGGAAGAGCAGTACTTC. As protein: CAGSYSRRETEEQYF.

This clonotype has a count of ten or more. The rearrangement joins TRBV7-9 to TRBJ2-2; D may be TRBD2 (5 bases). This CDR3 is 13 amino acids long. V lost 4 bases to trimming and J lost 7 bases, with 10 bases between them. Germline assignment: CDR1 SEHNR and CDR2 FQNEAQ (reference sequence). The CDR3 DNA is TGTGCCAGCAGCTCAGAGGGAGTCGGGGAGCTGTTTTTT. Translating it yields CASSSEGVGELFF.

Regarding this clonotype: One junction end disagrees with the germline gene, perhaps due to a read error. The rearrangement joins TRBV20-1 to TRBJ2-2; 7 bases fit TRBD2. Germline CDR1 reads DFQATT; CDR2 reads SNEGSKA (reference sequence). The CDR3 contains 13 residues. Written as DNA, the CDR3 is TGCAGTCCTAGATTTAGCGGGTCAGGGGAGCTGTTTTTT. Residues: CSPRFSGSGELFF.

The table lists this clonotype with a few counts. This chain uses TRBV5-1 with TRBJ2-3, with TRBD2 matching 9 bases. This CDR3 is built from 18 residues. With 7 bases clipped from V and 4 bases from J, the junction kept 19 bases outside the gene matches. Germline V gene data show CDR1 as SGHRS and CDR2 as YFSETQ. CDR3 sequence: CASRRDDSGRNLADTQYF. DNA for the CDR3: TGCGCCAGCCGCCGAGATGACAGCGGGAGGAATCTGGCAGATACGCAGTATTTT. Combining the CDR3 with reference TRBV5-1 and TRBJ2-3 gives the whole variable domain KAGVTQTPRYLIKTRGQQVTLSCSPISGHRSVSWYQQTPGQGLQFLFEYFSETQRNKGNFPGRFSGRQFSNSRSEMNVSTLELGDSALYLCASRRDDSGRNLADTQYFGPGTRLTVL.

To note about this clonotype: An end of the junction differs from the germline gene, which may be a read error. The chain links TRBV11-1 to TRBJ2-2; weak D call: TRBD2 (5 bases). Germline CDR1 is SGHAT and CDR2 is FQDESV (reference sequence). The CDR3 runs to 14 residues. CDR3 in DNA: TGTGCCGGCAGGTATACTAGTGGCACCGGGGAGATGTTTTTT. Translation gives CAGRYTSGTGEMFF.

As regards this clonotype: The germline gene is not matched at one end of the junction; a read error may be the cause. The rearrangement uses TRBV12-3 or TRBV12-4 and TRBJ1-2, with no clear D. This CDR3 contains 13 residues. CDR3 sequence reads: CARSFGKGYGYTF. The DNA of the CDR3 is TGTGCCAGAAGTTTTGGGAAAGGCTATGGCTACACCTTC.

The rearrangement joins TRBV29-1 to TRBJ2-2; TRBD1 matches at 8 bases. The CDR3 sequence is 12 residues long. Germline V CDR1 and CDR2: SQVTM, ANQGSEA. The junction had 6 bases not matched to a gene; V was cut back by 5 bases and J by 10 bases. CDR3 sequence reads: CSVPSGGVELFF. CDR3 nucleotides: TGCAGCGTTCCCTCAGGGGGCGTGGAGCTGTTTTTT.

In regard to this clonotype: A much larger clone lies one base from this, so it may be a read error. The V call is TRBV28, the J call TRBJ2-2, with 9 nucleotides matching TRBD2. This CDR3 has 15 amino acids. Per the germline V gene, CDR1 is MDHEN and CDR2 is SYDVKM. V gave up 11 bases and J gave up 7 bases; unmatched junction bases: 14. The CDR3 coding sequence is TGTGCCTCGACCTCCGGGACTAGCCTAAGCGGGGAGCTGTTTTTT. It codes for CASTSGTSLSGELFF.